This T cell receptor (beta chain) comes out of a study of preoperative IRX-2 immunotherapy in early breast cancer. The sample's treatment: preoperative locoregional IRX-2 cytokine immunotherapy. Preoperative locoregional IRX-2 cytokine immunotherapy was tested in the phase Ib source study. TCRdb's copy holds only in-frame clones and misses some; the assay was immunoSEQ multiplex PCR. This sample carries roughly 40,000 clones, roughly 80% of them seen once, and the ten largest clones take 0.95% to 1.5%. The TCR originated in a human donor with breast cancer. Sequencing was performed on tumor tissue, taken after IRX-2 immunotherapy.

In nucleotides, the CDR3 is TGTGCCACCAGCAGAGAGGGGGGGATCTACGAGCAGTACTTC. It is translated as CATSREGGIYEQYF. V is TRBV15 and J is TRBJ2-7; TRBD2 agrees at 7 bases. V was pared by 0 bases and J by 3 bases, with 2 bases of the junction left unmatched. This CDR3 spans 14 amino acids. CDR1 LNHNV and CDR2 YYDKDF come from the germline V gene (reference sequence).